The T cell receptor beta chain described here comes from a study of beta chain features in type 1 diabetes. Study-wide results and limits: It was not settled here whether HLA type affects TCRB rearrangement.

A heparinised blood draw that averaged about 110 mL was obtained once from each donor. A sort by CD45RO/CCR7/CD25/CD127/CD95/CD27 yielded CD4+ naive, central memory, regulatory and stem cell-like memory cells. Over 95% purity was reached by all sorted populations. Concerning this clone itself: Its antigen remains unidentified.

The germline V and J ends were trimmed by 2 bases and 7 bases, with 12 bases remaining between them. Germline CDR1 reads MDHEN; CDR2 reads SYDVKM. The CDR3 sequence is 14 residues long. As every portion of the isolated RNA was reverse transcribed, the sequencing read expressed TCRB transcripts. Libraries were prepared by immunoSEQ multiplex PCR; TCRdb keeps only in-frame clonotypes and omits some of them. This table holds a few hundred thousand clones, 9.5% to 12% found once. The V gene is TRBV28, the J gene TRBJ2-1, with D unresolved. The receptor comes from a woman aged 30 to 39 in good health. Sequencing was carried out using naive CD4+ T cells from blood. CDR3 nucleotide sequence: TGTGCCAGCAGTTTAACTGGAGATTGGAATGAGCAGTTCTTC. This gives the protein CASSLTGDWNEQFF.